This T cell receptor beta chain was recorded in a study of cytomegalovirus exposure and HLA in healthy donors. Study-wide points: Many donors shared some public TCRs, even though most TCR sequences were rare. The number of N-insertions in an Asian-associated ancestry cluster was reportedly below the approximately 690-donor mean in a later analysis.

Healthy bone marrow donors made up the cohort. This clone was counted once. Its antigen is not known. PCR employed 60 Vbeta and 13 Jbeta primers. The repertoire was sequenced with immunoSEQ multiplex PCR; TCRdb's copy has only in-frame clones and lacks some. The sample records around 80,000 clones, about 80% being singletons. The sample taken for sequencing was PBMCs. This TCR derives from a female donor in good health and CMV-seronegative.

In nucleotides, the CDR3 is TGTGCCAGCACCATCGAAAGGACAGGGGACTATGGCTACACCTTC. Translation gives CASTIERTGDYGYTF. The chain combines TRBV5-6 with TRBJ1-2; 9 nucleotides line up with TRBD1. The CDR3 length is 15 residues. V was pared by 6 bases and J by 3 bases, with 9 bases of the junction left unmatched. Germline V gives CDR1 SGHDT, CDR2 YYEEEE. The whole variable domain, remainder taken from reference TRBV5-6 and TRBJ1-2, is DAGVTQSPTHLIKTRGQQVTLRCSPKSGHDTVSWYQQALGQGPQFIFQYYEEEERQRGNFPDRFSGHQFPNYSSELNVNALLLGDSALYLCASTIERTGDYGYTFGSGTRLTVV.